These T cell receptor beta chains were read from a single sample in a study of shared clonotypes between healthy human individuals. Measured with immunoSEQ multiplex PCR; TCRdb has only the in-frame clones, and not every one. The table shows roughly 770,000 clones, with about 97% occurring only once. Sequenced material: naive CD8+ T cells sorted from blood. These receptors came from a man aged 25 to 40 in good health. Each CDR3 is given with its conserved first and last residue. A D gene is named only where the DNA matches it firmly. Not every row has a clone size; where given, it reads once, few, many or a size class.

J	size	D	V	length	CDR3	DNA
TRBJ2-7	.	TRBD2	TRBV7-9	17	CASSFSQASGRAHEQYF	TGTGCCAGCAGCTTTAGCCAGGCTAGCGGGAGGGCCCACGAGCAGTACTTC
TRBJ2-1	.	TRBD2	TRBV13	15	CASSFSSGGHNEQFF	TGTGCCAGCAGCTTTTCGAGCGGGGGACACAATGAGCAGTTCTTC
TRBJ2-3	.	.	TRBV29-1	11	CSTEGADTQYF	TGCAGCACCGAAGGGGCAGATACGCAGTATTTT
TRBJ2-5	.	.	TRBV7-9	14	CASSFDGNQETQYF	TGTGCCAGCAGCTTCGATGGGAACCAAGAGACCCAGTACTTC
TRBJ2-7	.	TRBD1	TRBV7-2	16	CASSIRPGGRPYEQYF	TGTGCCAGCAGCATCCGTCCAGGGGGCAGGCCCTACGAGCAGTACTTC
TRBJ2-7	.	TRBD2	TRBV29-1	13	CSVGREVSHEQYF	TGCAGCGTTGGGCGGGAGGTTAGCCACGAGCAGTACTTC
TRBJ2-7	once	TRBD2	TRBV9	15	CASSVDGGTSYEQYF	TGTGCCAGCAGCGTAGACGGGGGGACCTCCTACGAGCAGTACTTC
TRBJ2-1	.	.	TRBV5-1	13	CASSLVGANEQFF	TGCGCCAGCAGCTTGGTGGGAGCCAATGAGCAGTTCTTC
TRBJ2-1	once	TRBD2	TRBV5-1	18	CASTAGTSGYNHVDEQFF	TGCGCCAGTACGGCCGGGACTAGCGGGTACAATCACGTGGATGAGCAGTTCTTC
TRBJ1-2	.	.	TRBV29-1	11	CSGTDNYGYTF	TGCAGCGGAACAGATAATTATGGCTACACCTTC
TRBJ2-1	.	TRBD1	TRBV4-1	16	CASSPQGQGAVYEQFF	TGCGCCAGCAGCCCTCAGGGACAGGGGGCAGTATATGAGCAGTTCTTC
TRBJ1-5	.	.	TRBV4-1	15	CASSQESNSNQPQHF	TGCGCCAGCAGCCAAGAGAGTAATAGCAATCAGCCCCAGCATTTT
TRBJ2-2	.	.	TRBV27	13	CASSLRGPGELFF	TGTGCCAGCAGTTTACGGGGCCCCGGGGAGCTGTTTTTT
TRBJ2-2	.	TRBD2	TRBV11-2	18	CASSRGLAVFGNTGELFF	TGTGCCAGCAGCAGGGGACTAGCGGTATTTGGGAACACCGGGGAGCTGTTTTTT
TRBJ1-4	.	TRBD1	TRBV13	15	CASSLGQGFNEKLFF	TGTGCCAGCAGCTTAGGACAGGGGTTTAATGAAAAACTGTTTTTT
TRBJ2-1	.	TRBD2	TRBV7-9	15	CASSPGGLGYNEQFF	TGTGCCAGCAGCCCCGGCGGACTAGGTTACAATGAGCAGTTCTTC
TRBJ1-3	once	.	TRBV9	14	CASSGSGAGNTIYF	TGTGCCAGCAGCGGATCAGGGGCTGGAAACACCATATATTTT
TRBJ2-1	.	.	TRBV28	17	CASSLRFPARGGGEQFF	TGTGCCAGCAGTTTAAGGTTTCCTGCCAGGGGCGGGGGTGAGCAGTTCTTC
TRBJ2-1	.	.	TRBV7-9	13	CASSSTEYNEQFF	TGTGCCAGCAGCTCCACAGAATACAATGAGCAGTTCTTC
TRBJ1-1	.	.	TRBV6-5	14	CASSPWTANTEAFF	TGTGCCAGCAGTCCTTGGACAGCGAACACTGAAGCTTTCTTT
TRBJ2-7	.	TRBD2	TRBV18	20	CASSPLMGVGLAGINYEQYF	TGTGCCAGCTCACCTTTGATGGGAGTTGGGCTAGCGGGGATCAACTACGAGCAGTACTTC
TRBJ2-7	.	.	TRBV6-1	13	CASSEGGPYEQYF	TGTGCCAGCAGTGAGGGAGGTCCCTACGAGCAGTACTTC
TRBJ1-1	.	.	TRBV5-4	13	CASSLSGRSEAFF	TGTGCCAGCAGCTTGTCGGGGAGAAGTGAAGCTTTCTTT
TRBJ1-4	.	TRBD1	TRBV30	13	CAWGPGQNEKLFF	TGTGCCTGGGGACCGGGACAGAATGAAAAACTGTTTTTT
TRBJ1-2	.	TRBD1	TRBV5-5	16	CASNNPGQGGHYGYTF	TGTGCCAGCAACAATCCGGGACAGGGGGGTCACTATGGCTACACCTTC
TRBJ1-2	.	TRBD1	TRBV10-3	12	CAIRGDSHGYTF	TGTGCCATCAGGGGGGACAGCCATGGCTACACCTTC
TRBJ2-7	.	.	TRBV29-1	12	CSVVGRDYEQYF	TGCAGCGTTGTTGGCAGGGACTACGAGCAGTACTTC
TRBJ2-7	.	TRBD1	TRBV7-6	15	CASSLDRGRSGEQYF	TGTGCCAGCAGCTTAGACAGGGGGCGTTCGGGAGAGCAGTACTTC
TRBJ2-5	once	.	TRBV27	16	CASTSGTKALQETQYF	TGTGCCAGCACTTCCGGGACCAAAGCTCTCCAAGAGACCCAGTACTTC
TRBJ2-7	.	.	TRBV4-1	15	CASSHQTVGTYEQYF	TGCGCCAGCAGCCACCAGACAGTTGGCACCTACGAGCAGTACTTC
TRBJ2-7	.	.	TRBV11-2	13	CASSLGTTHEQYF	TGTGCCAGCAGCTTAGGGACTACCCACGAGCAGTACTTC
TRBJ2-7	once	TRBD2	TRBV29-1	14	CSVVATSGTYEQYF	TGCAGCGTTGTGGCGACTAGCGGGACCTACGAGCAGTACTTC
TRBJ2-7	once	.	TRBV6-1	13	CASSEGAADEQYF	TGTGCCAGCAGTGAAGGGGCGGCGGACGAGCAGTACTTC
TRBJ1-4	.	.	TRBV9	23	CASSVDVPGLRGTPRTTNEKLFF	TGTGCCAGCAGCGTAGATGTTCCAGGCCTGAGGGGAACCCCCCGAACAACTAATGAAAAACTGTTTTTT
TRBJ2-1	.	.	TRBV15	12	CATSWGGLEQFF	TGTGCCACCAGCTGGGGAGGTCTTGAGCAGTTCTTC
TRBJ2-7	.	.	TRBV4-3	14	CASSQVGEAPEQYF	TGCGCCAGCAGCCAAGTAGGCGAAGCGCCCGAGCAGTACTTC